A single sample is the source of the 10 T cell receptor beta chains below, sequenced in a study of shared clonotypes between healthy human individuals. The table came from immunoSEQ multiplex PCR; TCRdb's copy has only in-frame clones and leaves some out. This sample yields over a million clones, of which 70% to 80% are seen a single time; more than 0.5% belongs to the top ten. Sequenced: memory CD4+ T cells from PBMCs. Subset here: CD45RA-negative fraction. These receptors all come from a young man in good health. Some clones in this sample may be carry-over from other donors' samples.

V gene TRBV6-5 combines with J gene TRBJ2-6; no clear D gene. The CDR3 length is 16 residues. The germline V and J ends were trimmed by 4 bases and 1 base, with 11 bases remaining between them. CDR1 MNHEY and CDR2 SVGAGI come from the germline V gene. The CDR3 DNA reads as TGTGCCAGCAGTTCCGCGACTGTTTCTGGGGCCAACGTCCTGACTTTC. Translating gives CASSSATVSGANVLTF.

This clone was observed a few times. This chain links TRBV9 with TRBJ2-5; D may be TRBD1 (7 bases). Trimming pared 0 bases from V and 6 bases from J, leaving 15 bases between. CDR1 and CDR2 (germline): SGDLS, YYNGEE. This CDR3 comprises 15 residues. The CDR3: CASSVEGGRGKTQYF. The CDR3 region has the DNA TGTGCCAGCAGCGTAGAAGGGGGCCGCGGGAAGACCCAGTACTTC. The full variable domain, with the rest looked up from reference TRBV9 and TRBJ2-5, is DSGVTQTPKHLITATGQRVTLRCSPRSGDLSVYWYQQSLDQGLQFLIQYYNGEERAKGNILERFSAQQFPDLHSELNLSSLELGDSALYFCASSVEGGRGKTQYFGPGTRLLVL.

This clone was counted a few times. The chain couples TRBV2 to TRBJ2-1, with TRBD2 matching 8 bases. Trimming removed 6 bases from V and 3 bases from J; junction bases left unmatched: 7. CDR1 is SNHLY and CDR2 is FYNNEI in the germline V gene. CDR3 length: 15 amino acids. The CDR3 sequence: CASRPTSGIYNEQFF. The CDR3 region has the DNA TGTGCCAGCAGGCCCACTAGCGGTATCTACAATGAGCAGTTCTTC.

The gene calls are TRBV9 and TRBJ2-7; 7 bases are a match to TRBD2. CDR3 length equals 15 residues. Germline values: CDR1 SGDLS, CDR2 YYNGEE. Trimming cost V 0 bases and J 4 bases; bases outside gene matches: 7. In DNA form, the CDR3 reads TGTGCCAGCAGCGTAGCCCCAGGGAGGGGTTACGAGCAGTACTTC. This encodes CASSVAPGRGYEQYF.

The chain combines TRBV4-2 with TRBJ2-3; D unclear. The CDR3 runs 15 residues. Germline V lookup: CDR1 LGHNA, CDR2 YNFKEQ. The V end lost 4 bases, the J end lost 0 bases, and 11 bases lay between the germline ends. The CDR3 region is CASSPPRSSTDTQYF. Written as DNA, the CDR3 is TGTGCCAGCAGCCCACCAAGATCTAGCACAGATACGCAGTATTTT.

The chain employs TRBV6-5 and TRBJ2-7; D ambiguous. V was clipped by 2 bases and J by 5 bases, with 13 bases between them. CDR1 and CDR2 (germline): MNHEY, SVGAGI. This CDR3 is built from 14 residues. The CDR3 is CASSYQLGGHEQYF. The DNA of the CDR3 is TGTGCCAGCAGTTACCAATTAGGCGGCCACGAGCAGTACTTC.

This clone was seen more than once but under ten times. CDR3 protein: CASSEFPQETQYF. The DNA of the CDR3 is TGTGCCAGCAGTGAATTCCCCCAAGAGACCCAGTACTTC. The chain uses TRBV25-1 and TRBJ2-5; D unresolved. Germline lookup yields CDR1 MGHDK and CDR2 SYGVNS. V lost 1 base to trimming and J lost 1 base, with 4 bases between them. The CDR3 is 13 residues long. The full variable domain, rest sourced from reference TRBV25-1 and TRBJ2-5, is EADIYQTPRYLVIGTGKKITLECSQTMGHDKMYWYQQDPGMELHLIHYSYGVNSTEKGDLSSESTVSRIRTEHFPLTLESARPSHTSQYLCASSEFPQETQYFGPGTRLLVL.

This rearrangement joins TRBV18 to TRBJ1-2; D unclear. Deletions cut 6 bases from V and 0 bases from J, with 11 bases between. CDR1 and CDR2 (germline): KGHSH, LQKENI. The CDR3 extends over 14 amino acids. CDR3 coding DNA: TGTGCCAGCTCTGGGTTGGCGGCTAACTATGGCTACACCTTC. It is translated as CASSGLAANYGYTF. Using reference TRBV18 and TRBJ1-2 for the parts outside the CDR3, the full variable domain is NAGVMQNPRHLVRRRGQEARLRCSPMKGHSHVYWYRQLPEEGLKFMVYLQKENIIDESGMPKERFSAEFPKEGPSILRIQQVVRGDSAAYFCASSGLAANYGYTFGSGTRLTVV.

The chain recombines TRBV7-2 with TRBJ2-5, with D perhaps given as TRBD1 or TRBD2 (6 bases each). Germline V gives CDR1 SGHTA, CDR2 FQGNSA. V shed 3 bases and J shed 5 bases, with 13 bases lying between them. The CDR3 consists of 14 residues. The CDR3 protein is CASSFQRGEETQYF. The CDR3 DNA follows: TGTGCCAGCAGCTTCCAGAGGGGGGAGGAGACCCAGTACTTC.

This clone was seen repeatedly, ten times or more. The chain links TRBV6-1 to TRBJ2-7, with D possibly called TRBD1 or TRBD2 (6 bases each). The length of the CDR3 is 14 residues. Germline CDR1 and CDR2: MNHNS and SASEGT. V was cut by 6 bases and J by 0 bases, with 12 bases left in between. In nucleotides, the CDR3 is TGTGCCAGCAGGGAGGGGGGAAGCTCCTACGAGCAGTACTTC. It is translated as CASREGGSSYEQYF.